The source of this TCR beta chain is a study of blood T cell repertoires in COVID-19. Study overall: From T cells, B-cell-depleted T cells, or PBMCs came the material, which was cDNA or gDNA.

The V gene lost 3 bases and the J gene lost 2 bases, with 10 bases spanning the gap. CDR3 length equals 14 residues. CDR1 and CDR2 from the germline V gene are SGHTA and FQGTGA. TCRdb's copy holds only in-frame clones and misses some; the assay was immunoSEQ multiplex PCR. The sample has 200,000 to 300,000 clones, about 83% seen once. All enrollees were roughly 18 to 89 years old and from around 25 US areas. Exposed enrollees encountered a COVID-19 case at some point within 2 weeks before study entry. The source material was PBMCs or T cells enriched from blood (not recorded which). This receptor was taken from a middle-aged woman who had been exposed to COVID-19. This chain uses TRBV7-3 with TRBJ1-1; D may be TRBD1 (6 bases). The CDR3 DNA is TGTGCCAGCAGCTTCGGCAGGGGCAACACTGAAGCTTTCTTT. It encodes CASSFGRGNTEAFF.